Listed here is a single T cell receptor (beta chain). The antigen it recognizes is unknown. This record comes from a study of human CD8 memory T cell subsets (dated by TCRdb to the early 2020s). At the level of the whole study: To assess how stem-like (TSTEM), progenitor exhausted-like (TPEX) and effector memory CD8+ T cell subsets are clonally related, the TCRbeta repertoires of these three subsets were compared. TCRbeta repertoires were obtained from five to seven donors, each contributing TSTEM, TPEX and effector memory subsets. The research as a whole found: Only TCRbeta chains were sequenced, and repertoire comparisons were based on six donors, with testing performed by paired t-tests and Bonferroni correction. Normalized Shannon-Wiener diversity was similarly high in the TSTEM and TPEX subsets, while the effector memory subsets were comparatively less diverse. Based on Chao1 estimates, TSTEM subsets appeared to have greater repertoire diversity than TPEX subsets, which could potentially reflect a broader range of specificities. Both stem-like subsets shared clonotypes with effector memory cells, but TSTEM and TPEX repertoires overlapped minimally, suggesting distinct antigen spectra.

CDR1 and CDR2 (MDHEN, SYDVKM) derive from the germline V gene. The CDR3 covers 16 residues, taking in both the cysteine and the phenylalanine. No coding sequence is recorded. A Human TCR Profiling Kit was used to prepare UMI-labeled 5' RACE TCRbeta libraries. Every TCRbeta library was prepared in parallel with an identical number of PCR cycles. Processing in the source paper ran as follows. The number of functional CDR3beta clonotypes in each TCRbeta library ranged from about 2,900 to 20,000. MIGEC 1.2.9 was used for UMI extraction and consensus assembly, with at least three reads per UMI being required. MiXCR 3.0.3 was used to extract in-frame CDR3beta repertoires. After each sample was downsampled to 42,000 randomly selected UMIs, diversity metrics were computed in VDJtools 1.2.1. For the top 3,000 clones of each sample pair, the repertoire overlap metrics D, R and F2 were calculated in VDJtools. TCRdb reprocessed the reads; each CDR3 protein sequence makes one entry, and DNA is unavailable. These V and J calls rely on TCRdb rather than the paper's analysis. The table kept for this sample lists roughly 5,000 distinct CDR3 sequences. The ten largest account for approximately 40% of the sample.

Density gradient separation was used to isolate peripheral blood mononuclear cells from buffy coats of healthy donors. Negative magnetic separation using EasySep or MojoSort CD8+ T cell isolation kits was how the study enriched total CD8+ T cells. For each subset, total RNA was extracted using an RNeasy Mini Kit from duplicate vials of 150,000 sorted CD8+ T cells. PBMCs were used either fresh or after being cryopreserved in fetal bovine serum containing roughly 10% DMSO. Fluorescence-activated cell sorting on a FACSAria III was used to sort CD8+ T cell subsets to purity. The TCR comes from a human donor in good health. Recombination linked TRBV28 to TRBJ2-2; TCRdb reports TRBD1, a call that lacks DNA to check it against. Sequencing input: CD8+ T cells from PBMCs. The CDR3 reads as follows: CASSRPQVRGPGELFF.